This T cell receptor (beta chain) was sequenced in a study of T cells in localized non-small cell lung cancer. Findings and limits, study-wide: In uninvolved adjacent lung, T cell clonality reached its highest value, exceeding tumor.

A note on this clone: The antigen is unknown.

Some clones are missing from TCRdb's copy, which holds only in-frame ones; the method was immunoSEQ multiplex PCR. This table holds 45,000 to 70,000 clones, roughly 88% found once. The clonotype was recovered from a woman aged 40-70 years with stage I lung adenocarcinoma. The sequenced sample was peripheral blood, obtained before any cancer treatment.

The CDR3 region is CASSPRTQARGYTF. CDR3 nucleotide sequence: TGTGCCAGCAGCCCCCGGACCCAGGCGCGTGGCTACACCTTC. The chain is built from TRBV11-2 and TRBJ1-2; D is undetermined. Germline loops: CDR1 SGHAT, CDR2 FQNNGV. The ends were cut back, 5 bases at V and 7 bases at J, with 17 bases in the middle. The CDR3 is made up of 14 amino acids.